What follows are 24 T cell receptor beta chains derived from one specimen sequenced in a study of cytomegalovirus exposure and HLA in healthy donors. The primer mix had 60 Vbeta and 13 Jbeta primers. TCRdb keeps only in-frame clones here, not all; method: immunoSEQ multiplex PCR. Here the sample spans roughly 100,000 clones, under 85% being singletons. Sequencing was performed on PBMCs. The receptors originated from a man aged 30 to 39 in good health and CMV-seronegative.

This chain links TRBV10-3 with TRBJ1-2, with a weak D call TRBD1 (5 bases). Germline V lookup: CDR1 ENHRY, CDR2 SYGVKD. This CDR3 region has 13 residues. Trimming cost V 7 bases and J 4 bases, with 13 bases left between them. CDR3 nucleotide sequence: TGTGCCATCACGTCAGAAAGGGGCTATGGCTACACCTTC. It specifies CAITSERGYGYTF.

V usage is TRBV11-2 and J usage is TRBJ2-4; D might be TRBD1 (6 bases). Between the trimmed V and J ends, which lost 0 bases and 16 bases, there was a span of 16 bases. Germline V gene lookup returns CDR1 SGHAT and CDR2 FQNNGV. The CDR3 runs 13 residues. This CDR3 reads CASSLDLTGEIYF. CDR3 in DNA: TGTGCCAGCAGCTTAGACCTGACAGGTGAAATCTACTTC.

This sequence joins TRBV5-1 and TRBJ1-3; a possible D gene is TRBD1 (6 bases). Germline CDR1 is SGHRS and CDR2 is YFSETQ. The CDR3 is 16 amino acids. Trimming shortened V by 0 bases and J by 4 bases, and 14 bases separated the two germline ends. Here the CDR3 DNA reads TGCGCCAGCAGCTTGGCAGGGGTTGAAAGAGGAAACACCATATATTTT. This sequence encodes CASSLAGVERGNTIYF.

J is TRBJ1-2 and V is TRBV29-1; maybe TRBD1 (5 bases). The CDR3 contains 12 residues. The germline V gene has CDR1 SQVTM and CDR2 ANQGSEA. V lost 6 bases to trimming and J lost 2 bases, with 10 bases between them. CDR3 in DNA: TGCAGCGTGGAGACAGACAACTATGGCTACACCTTC. This translates into CSVETDNYGYTF. Full variable domain (outside the CDR3, taken from reference TRBV29-1 and TRBJ1-2): SAVISQKPSRDICQRGTSLTIQCQVDSQVTMMFWYRQQPGQSLTLIATANQGSEATYESGFVIDKFPISRPNLTFSTLTVSNMSPEDSSIYLCSVETDNYGYTFGSGTRLTVV.

This chain joins TRBV5-1 and TRBJ1-5; possibly TRBD1 for D (5 bases). The CDR3 runs 15 residues. Germline V gene lookup returns CDR1 SGHRS and CDR2 YFSETQ. Trimming left V 2 bases short and J 1 base short, with 10 bases between. The CDR3 here is CASSLGTQSNQPQHF. CDR3 nucleotides: TGCGCCAGCAGCTTAGGGACTCAAAGCAATCAGCCCCAGCATTTT. The variable domain in full, completed from reference TRBV5-1 and TRBJ1-5, reads KAGVTQTPRYLIKTRGQQVTLSCSPISGHRSVSWYQQTPGQGLQFLFEYFSETQRNKGNFPGRFSGRQFSNSRSEMNVSTLELGDSALYLCASSLGTQSNQPQHFGDGTRLSIL.

This clone was seen many times. The chain is built from TRBV6-5 and TRBJ2-7, with D perhaps matching TRBD1 (6 bases). Germline V gene lookup returns CDR1 MNHEY and CDR2 SVGAGI. This CDR3 spans 15 amino acids. V was pared by 6 bases and J by 6 bases, with 21 bases between. CDR3 bases: TGTGCCAGCAGGGCCGTCGGACAGCCCGGAGGCGAGCAGTACTTC. Its protein is CASRAVGQPGGEQYF.

The chain recombines TRBV6-5 with TRBJ2-3; no clear D. With 2 bases removed from V and 6 bases from J, the gap between germline ends came to 15 bases. Germline assignment: CDR1 MNHEY and CDR2 SVGAGI. This CDR3 is built from 15 residues. CDR3 sequence reads: CASSYSWNRGDTQYF. The CDR3 coding sequence is TGTGCCAGCAGTTACAGCTGGAATAGAGGCGATACGCAGTATTTT.

This clone was seen only once. This chain joins TRBV7-9 and TRBJ2-2, with D perhaps matching TRBD2 (8 bases). Trimming cost V 4 bases and J 5 bases, with 23 bases left between them. CDR1 SEHNR and CDR2 FQNEAQ come from the germline V gene (reference sequence). The CDR3 contains 18 residues. In DNA, the CDR3 is TGTGCCAGCAGCTCAAGAGGGGGCGGGGGGACGCTTACCGGGGAGCTGTTTTTT. It is translated as CASSSRGGGGTLTGELFF.

This clone was recorded once. The gene calls are TRBV18 and TRBJ1-5; 8 nucleotides align to TRBD1. The CDR3 has 14 amino acids. The ends lost 3 bases at V and 4 bases at J; junction bases unmatched: 2. Germline-derived CDR1 and CDR2 are KGHSH and LQKENI. This CDR3 is CASSPTGENQPQHF. The CDR3, as DNA: TGTGCCAGCTCACCGACAGGGGAGAATCAGCCCCAGCATTTT.

This clone appeared a few times. The CDR3 region is CSAGLTGSGGTDTQYF. DNA for the CDR3: TGCAGCGCCGGACTTACAGGGTCAGGCGGCACAGATACGCAGTATTTT. The chain recombines TRBV29-1 with TRBJ2-3; D possibly corresponds to TRBD1 (6 bases). Germline CDR1 reads SQVTM; CDR2 reads ANQGSEA. This CDR3 region has 16 residues. Trimming took 7 bases from V and 1 from J, leaving 21 bases between them.

This chain uses TRBV30 with TRBJ2-1; perhaps TRBD1 as D (6 bases). V dropped 3 bases and J dropped 10 bases, with 13 bases sitting between them. Per the germline V gene, CDR1 is GTSNPN and CDR2 is SVGIG (reference sequence). The length of the CDR3 is 12 residues. This chain's CDR3 is CAWSPTGFEQFF. In DNA form, the CDR3 reads TGTGCCTGGAGCCCCACAGGGTTCGAGCAGTTCTTC.

This chain joins TRBV2 and TRBJ2-5, with TRBD2 matching over 11 bases. The CDR3 sequence is 16 residues long. CDR1 and CDR2 (germline): SNHLY, FYNNEI. With 2 bases clipped from V and 5 bases from J, the junction kept 7 bases outside the gene matches. CDR3 region: CASSEFSGGAWETQYF. CDR3 DNA: TGTGCCAGCAGTGAATTTAGCGGGGGGGCGTGGGAGACCCAGTACTTC.

The V gene is TRBV28, the J gene TRBJ2-7; weak D call: TRBD1 (7 bases). Germline lookup yields CDR1 MDHEN and CDR2 SYDVKM. The CDR3 runs 16 residues. The V end lost 1 base, the J end lost 3 bases, and 16 bases lay between the germline ends. CDR3 bases: TGTGCCAGCAGTTTATTGTTCGCAGGGGGGAGCTACGAGCAGTACTTC. Translation: CASSLLFAGGSYEQYF.

The chain uses TRBV28 and TRBJ2-4; 9 nucleotides match TRBD1. Losses at the gene ends were 8 bases for V and 7 bases for J; bases not matched to a gene: 15. The germline V gene encodes CDR1 MDHEN and CDR2 SYDVKM. The CDR3 sequence is 16 residues long. The CDR3 bases are TGTGCCAGCGAGGCCGGGACAGGGAACAGAGGGAACATTCAGTACTTC. This translates into CASEAGTGNRGNIQYF.

This clone was counted between two and nine times. J is TRBJ2-4 and V is TRBV5-6; perhaps TRBD1 as D (6 bases). The germline V and J ends were trimmed by 4 bases and 0 bases, with 8 bases remaining between them. Per germline, CDR1 SGHDT and CDR2 YYEEEE. The CDR3 is 14 amino acids. For the CDR3, the DNA is TGTGCCAGCAGCCTGACAGGAGCCAAAAACATTCAGTACTTC. Translating gives CASSLTGAKNIQYF.

The chain joins TRBV20-1 to TRBJ1-2; weak D call: TRBD1 (6 bases). The germline V and J ends were trimmed by 6 bases and 6 bases, with 11 bases remaining between them. The CDR3 length is 11 residues. Looked up from germline, CDR1 is DFQATT and CDR2 is SNEGSKA (reference sequence). The CDR3 DNA is TGCAGTGCCCGGACAGATGATGGCTACACCTTC. This codes for CSARTDDGYTF.

V is TRBV4-3 and J is TRBJ2-2; a weak D match, TRBD1 (6 bases). The CDR3 is 14 amino acids. V dropped 0 bases and J dropped 7 bases, with 9 bases sitting between them. The germline V gene encodes CDR1 LGHNA and CDR2 YSLEER. In DNA, the CDR3 is TGCGCCAGCAGCCAAGACAGGGGTAGCGGGGAGCTGTTTTTT. Translated: CASSQDRGSGELFF.

The chain links TRBV4-3 to TRBJ1-5, with D perhaps matching TRBD1 (6 bases). The germline V gene encodes CDR1 LGHNA and CDR2 YSLEER. Trimming took off 1 base at V and 7 bases at J, with 11 bases between the two ends. The CDR3 totals 14 residues. The CDR3 coding sequence is TGCGCCAGCAGCCAAGGCCCCCAGGGGCAGCCCCAGCATTTT. It is translated as CASSQGPQGQPQHF.

This clone was counted a single time. The chain joins TRBV30 to TRBJ1-2; 8 positions match TRBD1. V was clipped by 1 base and J by 7 bases; unmatched bases: 14. Germline values: CDR1 GTSNPN, CDR2 SVGIG (reference sequence). This CDR3 contains 16 residues. The DNA of the CDR3 is TGTGCCTGGAGTGGAAAACTCGGACAGGGATTTTCTGGCTACACCTTC. This translates into CAWSGKLGQGFSGYTF.

The V gene is TRBV30, the J gene TRBJ1-2; D uncertain. The germline V gene has CDR1 GTSNPN and CDR2 SVGIG (reference sequence). The CDR3 contains 14 residues. V lost 2 bases to trimming and J lost 8 bases, with 18 bases between them. Written as DNA, the CDR3 is TGTGCCTGGAGTATAGCCGCCTCCACCGTCGGCTACACCTTC. Translating gives CAWSIAASTVGYTF.

The genes are TRBV27 and TRBJ2-6, with 8 nucleotides matching TRBD1. Unmatched junction bases numbered 12, after V lost 5 bases and J lost 3 bases. Germline assignment: CDR1 MNHEY and CDR2 SMNVEV (reference sequence). The CDR3 covers 18 residues. CDR3 in DNA: TGTGCCAGCAGTCTCAGAAATACAGGGGGAGATGGGGCCAACGTCCTGACTTTC. This sequence encodes CASSLRNTGGDGANVLTF.

The chain recombines TRBV19 with TRBJ2-7, with D perhaps matching TRBD2 (5 bases). The length of the CDR3 is 16 residues. V was trimmed by 4 bases and J by 4 bases, leaving 20 bases between them. Germline loops: CDR1 LNHDA, CDR2 SQIVND (reference sequence). The CDR3 here is CASSTRRLGGSYEQYF. The CDR3 DNA follows: TGTGCCAGTAGTACGCGACGGCTAGGAGGATCTTACGAGCAGTACTTC.

This chain links TRBV9 with TRBJ1-3, with 8 bases that match TRBD1. This CDR3 contains 14 residues. Germline CDR1 reads SGDLS; CDR2 reads YYNGEE. The ends lost 4 bases at V and 6 bases at J; junction bases unmatched: 6. CDR3 DNA sequence: TGTGCCAGCAGCCAGACAGGGGAAGCAAACACCATATATTTT. This codes for CASSQTGEANTIYF.

The CDR3 bases are TGTGCCAGCAGCAAACAACAGGCGACCTACACCTTC. It is translated as CASSKQQATYTF. The V and J genes are TRBV6-5 and TRBJ1-2, with D perhaps TRBD1 (5 bases). V lost 6 bases to trimming and J lost 10 bases, with 15 bases between them. The CDR3 loop spans 12 amino acids. CDR1 is MNHEY, CDR2 SVGAGI, per germline.